This paragraph reports one TCR beta chain. The antigen this receptor binds is unknown. No much larger clonotype is one base removed from it; base qualities were not supplied. Receptor libraries were prepared by the immunoSEQ multiplex PCR assay. The deep sequencing platform assayed roughly 10^5 TCR templates per sample. Genomic DNA extracted from sorted T cells was used for TCRbeta CDR3 sequencing. The published analysis was carried out like this. Clonal analysis of TCRbeta CDR3 data was done in the R programming language. Alloreactive CD4+ and CD8+ clones were identified by comparing unstimulated samples to CFSE-low samples taken after the reaction. By matching sequences to the repertoires of sorted unstimulated Treg and non-Treg cells, each alloreactive CD4+ clone was assigned a regulatory or non-regulatory origin. TCRdb retrieved this table from immuneACCESS and kept in-frame rearrangements only. Not all clones are present; in checked studies, unresolved V genes account for under half, and no reason is known for the remainder. V and J calls and clone size are those listed in that table; D and trimming were worked out from the DNA. The sample table shows under 140,000 clones, and about nine tenths are seen once. The biggest ten clones account for 1% to 1.5% of the sample.

This entry belongs to a study of siplizumab effects on memory and regulatory T cells (dated by TCRdb to the late 2010s). About the study as a whole: The study examined how the anti-CD2 antibody siplizumab affects alloreactive T-cell subsets in allogeneic mixed lymphocyte reactions built from human PBMCs.

Beyond this particular receptor, the publication reports: Whether proliferating Tregs from siplizumab cultures actually had suppressive function was not functionally confirmed. Because sequences at frequencies below about 10^-5 were poorly captured, only a minor fraction of alloreactive clones could be mapped back to unstimulated subsets. Siplizumab significantly reduced the cumulative frequency of alloreactive sequences traceable to unstimulated CD4+ memory T cells. About 75-95% of proliferating CD4+ or CD8+ clones could not be given a naive or memory phenotype. Unstimulated naive T cells appeared more diverse than memory T cells, and naive cells seemed to contribute substantially to the alloresponse. In reactions with siplizumab, an average of about 69% of mappable alloreactive CD4+ clones were Treg-derived, compared with 25% to 30% in control reactions.

V was cut back by 7 bases and J by 4 bases, leaving a gap of 14 bases between them. The CDR3 sequence holds 14 residues, the cysteine and phenylalanine included. The DNA shown is the 42-base CDR3, in frame from base 1. According to the germline V gene, CDR1 reads SNHLY and CDR2 reads FYNNEI. Sorted unstimulated T cells and proliferating T cells recovered from mixed lymphocyte reactions underwent TCRbeta CDR3 sequencing. Fresh whole blood from about 9 HLA-typed healthy donors was used as the source from which PBMCs were isolated. The rearranged segments are TRBV2 and TRBJ2-1; the D segment cannot be called with confidence. The clonotype was recovered from a human donor in good health. The sample was CD4+ T cells sorted from blood. The CDR3 reads as follows: CASIGLVVYNEQFF. The DNA sequence is given as TGTGCCAGCATCGGGCTAGTTGTTTACAATGAGCAGTTCTTC.